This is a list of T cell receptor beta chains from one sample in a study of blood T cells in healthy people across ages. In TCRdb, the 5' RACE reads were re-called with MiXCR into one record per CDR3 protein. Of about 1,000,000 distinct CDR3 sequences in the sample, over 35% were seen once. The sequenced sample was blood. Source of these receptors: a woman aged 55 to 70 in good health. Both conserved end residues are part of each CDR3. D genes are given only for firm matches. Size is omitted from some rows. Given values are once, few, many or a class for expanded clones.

cdr3_aa: CASSEQDSAAGSPLHF
cdr3_nt: TGCGCCAGCAGTGAGCAGGACAGCGCAGCGGGCTCACCCCTCCACTTT
clone_size: .
cdr3_length: 16
d_call: .
v_call: TRBV10-2
j_call: TRBJ1-6

cdr3_aa: CASSLGGFTKNIQYF
cdr3_nt: TGTGCCAGCAGTTTGGGGGGGTTCACCAAAAACATTCAGTACTTC
clone_size: .
cdr3_length: 15
d_call: TRBD2
v_call: TRBV28
j_call: TRBJ2-4

cdr3_aa: CSVETGGVTDTQYF
cdr3_nt: TGCAGCGTTGAGACAGGGGGCGTTACAGATACGCAGTATTTT
clone_size: .
cdr3_length: 14
d_call: TRBD1
v_call: TRBV29-1
j_call: TRBJ2-3

cdr3_aa: CASTREIAGNQPQHF
cdr3_nt: TGTGCCAGCACCAGGGAGATTGCTGGCAATCAGCCCCAGCATTTT
clone_size: .
cdr3_length: 15
d_call: .
v_call: TRBV6-1
j_call: TRBJ1-5

cdr3_aa: CASSRPGKPQHF
cdr3_nt: TGTGCCAGCAGCCGGCCGGGGAAGCCCCAGCATTTT
clone_size: few
cdr3_length: 12
d_call: .
v_call: TRBV12-3/TRBV12-4
j_call: TRBJ1-5

cdr3_aa: CASSQYIGLAGGGGYNEQFF
cdr3_nt: TGTGCCAGCAGCCAATACATCGGACTAGCGGGAGGCGGGGGATACAATGAGCAGTTCTTC
clone_size: .
cdr3_length: 20
d_call: TRBD2
v_call: TRBV14
j_call: TRBJ2-1

cdr3_aa: CASTPSGSEDTQYF
cdr3_nt: TGTGCCAGCACCCCTAGCGGGTCCGAGGATACGCAGTATTTT
clone_size: .
cdr3_length: 14
d_call: TRBD2
v_call: TRBV9
j_call: TRBJ2-3

cdr3_aa: CAWSASGRGLYYEQYF
cdr3_nt: TGTGCCTGGAGTGCGAGCGGGAGGGGACTATACTACGAGCAGTACTTC
clone_size: .
cdr3_length: 16
d_call: TRBD2
v_call: TRBV30
j_call: TRBJ2-7

cdr3_aa: CSVSPSSTDTQYF
cdr3_nt: TGCAGCGTCTCCCCCTCTAGCACAGATACGCAGTATTTT
clone_size: few
cdr3_length: 13
d_call: .
v_call: TRBV29-1
j_call: TRBJ2-3

cdr3_aa: CASSSRSSGRGHEQYF
cdr3_nt: TGTGCCAGCAGTTCGCGTTCTAGCGGGAGGGGTCACGAGCAGTACTTC
clone_size: few
cdr3_length: 16
d_call: TRBD2
v_call: TRBV27
j_call: TRBJ2-7

cdr3_aa: CASAPGGVINFYGYTF
cdr3_nt: TGTGCCAGCGCACCCGGCGGGGTCATAAACTTCTATGGCTACACCTTC
clone_size: few
cdr3_length: 16
d_call: .
v_call: TRBV12-3/TRBV12-4
j_call: TRBJ1-2

cdr3_aa: CASSDSGEKGDIEQFF
cdr3_nt: TGTGCCAGCAGTGATTCGGGGGAGAAAGGAGATATAGAGCAGTTCTTC
clone_size: .
cdr3_length: 16
d_call: .
v_call: TRBV2
j_call: TRBJ2-1

cdr3_aa: CASGRGVSPLHF
cdr3_nt: TGTGCCAGCGGTCGGGGGGTATCACCCCTCCACTTT
clone_size: .
cdr3_length: 12
d_call: .
v_call: TRBV25-1
j_call: TRBJ1-6

cdr3_aa: CAWSGDSPETQYF
cdr3_nt: TGTGCCTGGAGTGGGGACAGCCCAGAGACCCAGTACTTC
clone_size: many
cdr3_length: 13
d_call: TRBD1
v_call: TRBV30
j_call: TRBJ2-5

cdr3_aa: CATSSTREYGYTF
cdr3_nt: TGTGCCACCAGCTCGACCAGGGAGTATGGCTACACCTTC
clone_size: few
cdr3_length: 13
d_call: .
v_call: TRBV15
j_call: TRBJ1-2

cdr3_aa: CSARGSRGADTQYF
cdr3_nt: TGCAGTGCTAGAGGCAGCAGGGGCGCAGATACGCAGTATTTT
clone_size: once
cdr3_length: 14
d_call: .
v_call: TRBV20-1
j_call: TRBJ2-3

cdr3_aa: CSARPPTVQGVENIQYF
cdr3_nt: TGCAGTGCTAGACCTCCTACTGTACAGGGCGTAGAAAACATTCAGTACTTC
clone_size: .
cdr3_length: 17
d_call: .
v_call: TRBV20-1
j_call: TRBJ2-4

cdr3_aa: CASSPQPYGYTF
cdr3_nt: TGTGCCAGCTCACCACAGCCCTATGGCTACACCTTC
clone_size: .
cdr3_length: 12
d_call: .
v_call: TRBV18
j_call: TRBJ1-2

cdr3_aa: CSVEGVSGSQKEQYF
cdr3_nt: TGCAGCGTTGAAGGCGTTAGCGGGAGCCAAAAAGAGCAGTACTTC
clone_size: .
cdr3_length: 15
d_call: TRBD2
v_call: TRBV29-1
j_call: TRBJ2-5

cdr3_aa: CASSLAGQGVWEQYF
cdr3_nt: TGTGCCAGCAGCCTCGCAGGGCAGGGAGTGTGGGAGCAGTACTTC
clone_size: .
cdr3_length: 15
d_call: .
v_call: TRBV28
j_call: TRBJ2-7

cdr3_aa: CASSAGSGANVLTF
cdr3_nt: TGTGCCAGCTCCGCGGGGTCTGGGGCCAACGTCCTGACTTTC
clone_size: many
cdr3_length: 14
d_call: .
v_call: TRBV28
j_call: TRBJ2-6

cdr3_aa: CASSFQGQGVGETQYF
cdr3_nt: TGTGCCAGCAGCTTCCAGGGACAGGGGGTCGGTGAGACCCAGTACTTC
clone_size: .
cdr3_length: 16
d_call: TRBD1
v_call: TRBV7-8
j_call: TRBJ2-5

cdr3_aa: CASGRRINEQYF
cdr3_nt: TGTGCCAGCGGCCGCAGGATCAATGAGCAGTACTTC
clone_size: .
cdr3_length: 12
d_call: .
v_call: TRBV7-2
j_call: TRBJ2-5

cdr3_aa: CASSPATSTDTQYF
cdr3_nt: TGTGCCAGCAGCCCAGCAACTAGCACAGATACGCAGTATTTT
clone_size: .
cdr3_length: 14
d_call: .
v_call: TRBV4-2
j_call: TRBJ2-3

cdr3_aa: CASSLGIPSYNEQFF
cdr3_nt: TGTGCCAGCAGTTTAGGTATACCGTCCTACAATGAGCAGTTCTTC
clone_size: once
cdr3_length: 15
d_call: .
v_call: TRBV27
j_call: TRBJ2-1

cdr3_aa: CASSLWSNQPQHF
cdr3_nt: TGTGCCAGCAGCTTGTGGAGCAATCAGCCCCAGCATTTT
clone_size: few
cdr3_length: 13
d_call: .
v_call: TRBV11-1
j_call: TRBJ1-5

cdr3_aa: CASSLGIGNYGYTF
cdr3_nt: TGTGCCAGCAGCTTAGGTATAGGGAACTATGGCTACACCTTC
clone_size: few
cdr3_length: 14
d_call: .
v_call: TRBV11-2
j_call: TRBJ1-2

cdr3_aa: CASSVATQSYNEQFF
cdr3_nt: TGTGCCAGCAGCGTAGCGACCCAGTCCTACAATGAGCAGTTCTTC
clone_size: .
cdr3_length: 15
d_call: .
v_call: TRBV9
j_call: TRBJ2-1

cdr3_aa: CASSFGQEETQYF
cdr3_nt: TGTGCCAGCAGCTTCGGACAGGAAGAGACCCAGTACTTC
clone_size: .
cdr3_length: 13
d_call: TRBD1
v_call: TRBV12-3/TRBV12-4
j_call: TRBJ2-5

cdr3_aa: CASSVEGRVNEQYF
cdr3_nt: TGCGCCAGTAGCGTGGAGGGGAGGGTAAATGAGCAGTACTTC
clone_size: .
cdr3_length: 14
d_call: TRBD2
v_call: TRBV5-1
j_call: TRBJ2-5

cdr3_aa: CASSLPGTQRYEQYF
cdr3_nt: TGTGCCAGCAGTTTGCCCGGGACTCAGCGGTATGAGCAGTACTTC
clone_size: .
cdr3_length: 15
d_call: .
v_call: TRBV12-3/TRBV12-4
j_call: TRBJ2-5

cdr3_aa: CATQIDRGEQYF
cdr3_nt: TGTGCCACCCAAATTGACAGGGGCGAGCAGTACTTC
clone_size: .
cdr3_length: 12
d_call: TRBD1
v_call: TRBV10-3
j_call: TRBJ2-7

cdr3_aa: CASTASGRSVLDEQFF
cdr3_nt: TGCGCCAGCACAGCTAGCGGGAGATCAGTTTTGGATGAGCAGTTCTTC
clone_size: .
cdr3_length: 16
d_call: TRBD2
v_call: TRBV5-1
j_call: TRBJ2-1

cdr3_aa: CSAGIAGGTYNEQFF
cdr3_nt: TGCAGTGCAGGGATAGCGGGAGGGACCTACAATGAGCAGTTCTTC
clone_size: .
cdr3_length: 15
d_call: TRBD2
v_call: TRBV20-1
j_call: TRBJ2-1

cdr3_aa: CATSLTDSYNEQFF
cdr3_nt: TGTGCCACCTCCTTGACAGACTCCTACAATGAGCAGTTCTTC
clone_size: few
cdr3_length: 14
d_call: .
v_call: TRBV6-2/TRBV6-3
j_call: TRBJ2-1

cdr3_aa: CASSARAGTGSYEQYF
cdr3_nt: TGTGCCAGCAGCGCTAGGGCCGGGACAGGGTCCTACGAGCAGTACTTC
clone_size: .
cdr3_length: 16
d_call: TRBD1
v_call: TRBV7-6
j_call: TRBJ2-7

cdr3_aa: CASRHSTEETQYF
cdr3_nt: TGTGCCAGCCGTCACTCGACCGAAGAGACCCAGTACTTC
clone_size: .
cdr3_length: 13
d_call: .
v_call: TRBV27
j_call: TRBJ2-5

cdr3_aa: CSVSTSGRALGQYF
cdr3_nt: TGCAGCGTATCAACTAGCGGGAGGGCCCTCGGGCAGTATTTT
clone_size: .
cdr3_length: 14
d_call: TRBD2
v_call: TRBV29-1
j_call: TRBJ2-3

cdr3_aa: CAISESLAGGDEQYF
cdr3_nt: TGTGCCATCAGTGAGAGTCTAGCGGGAGGCGACGAGCAGTACTTC
clone_size: .
cdr3_length: 15
d_call: TRBD2
v_call: TRBV10-3
j_call: TRBJ2-7

cdr3_aa: CANRQGSYEQYF
cdr3_nt: TGTGCCAATCGACAGGGCTCCTACGAGCAGTACTTC
clone_size: few
cdr3_length: 12
d_call: TRBD1
v_call: TRBV2
j_call: TRBJ2-7

cdr3_aa: CASSVGGQQETQYF
cdr3_nt: TGTGCCAGCAGTGTCGGGGGGCAACAAGAGACCCAGTACTTC
clone_size: few
cdr3_length: 14
d_call: .
v_call: TRBV6-1
j_call: TRBJ2-5

cdr3_aa: CASTDRGQETQYF
cdr3_nt: TGTGCCAGCACAGACAGGGGCCAAGAGACCCAGTACTTC
clone_size: many
cdr3_length: 13
d_call: TRBD1
v_call: TRBV12-3/TRBV12-4
j_call: TRBJ2-5

cdr3_aa: CASSEAGLAESTDTQYF
cdr3_nt: TGTGCCAGCAGTGAAGCAGGACTAGCGGAAAGCACAGATACGCAGTATTTT
clone_size: .
cdr3_length: 17
d_call: TRBD2
v_call: TRBV2
j_call: TRBJ2-3

cdr3_aa: CASSPHAGTGYLLYGYTF
cdr3_nt: TGTGCCAGCAGTCCACATGCCGGGACAGGGTACTTACTCTATGGCTACACCTTC
clone_size: few
cdr3_length: 18
d_call: TRBD1
v_call: TRBV27
j_call: TRBJ1-2

cdr3_aa: CASSYTGLAGSKAFRDEQFF
cdr3_nt: TGTGCCAGCAGTTACACGGGACTAGCGGGAAGTAAGGCTTTCAGGGATGAGCAGTTCTTC
clone_size: few
cdr3_length: 20
d_call: TRBD2
v_call: TRBV6-5
j_call: TRBJ2-1

cdr3_aa: CASSQGQGLNEQYF
cdr3_nt: TGCGCCAGCAGCCAAGGACAGGGGTTGAACGAGCAGTACTTC
clone_size: few
cdr3_length: 14
d_call: TRBD1
v_call: TRBV5-1
j_call: TRBJ2-7

cdr3_aa: CSARDGARDWQNEQFF
cdr3_nt: TGCAGTGCTAGAGACGGTGCCCGGGACTGGCAGAATGAGCAGTTCTTC
clone_size: .
cdr3_length: 16
d_call: .
v_call: TRBV20-1
j_call: TRBJ2-1

cdr3_aa: CASSDPSSSSYNEQFF
cdr3_nt: TGTGCCAGCAGTGACCCCAGCTCCAGCTCCTACAATGAGCAGTTCTTC
clone_size: .
cdr3_length: 16
d_call: .
v_call: TRBV2
j_call: TRBJ2-1

cdr3_aa: CASSLAGLTEAFF
cdr3_nt: TGTGCCAGCAGCTTAGCGGGGCTAACTGAAGCTTTCTTT
clone_size: .
cdr3_length: 13
d_call: .
v_call: TRBV7-9
j_call: TRBJ1-1

cdr3_aa: CASSSRQGVAYEQYF
cdr3_nt: TGTGCCAGCAGCTCCAGACAGGGGGTTGCCTACGAGCAGTACTTC
clone_size: many
cdr3_length: 15
d_call: TRBD1
v_call: TRBV7-2
j_call: TRBJ2-7

cdr3_aa: CASSPAGTANNEQFF
cdr3_nt: TGTGCCAGCAGCCCTGCCGGGACAGCTAACAATGAGCAGTTCTTC
clone_size: .
cdr3_length: 15
d_call: TRBD1
v_call: TRBV5-6
j_call: TRBJ2-1

cdr3_aa: CSASMTGAGYTF
cdr3_nt: TGCAGTGCTAGTATGACAGGGGCTGGCTACACCTTC
clone_size: few
cdr3_length: 12
d_call: TRBD1
v_call: TRBV20-1
j_call: TRBJ1-2

cdr3_aa: CAWSVSTEAFF
cdr3_nt: TGTGCCTGGAGTGTAAGCACTGAAGCTTTCTTT
clone_size: few
cdr3_length: 11
d_call: .
v_call: TRBV30
j_call: TRBJ1-1

cdr3_aa: CASSPGQEETQYF
cdr3_nt: TGTGCCAGCAGCCCGGGACAGGAAGAGACCCAGTACTTC
clone_size: many
cdr3_length: 13
d_call: TRBD1
v_call: TRBV18
j_call: TRBJ2-5

cdr3_aa: CASSLREMGTETQYF
cdr3_nt: TGTGCCAGCAGCTTAAGGGAGATGGGCACAGAGACGCAGTATTTT
clone_size: .
cdr3_length: 15
d_call: .
v_call: TRBV7-2
j_call: TRBJ2-3

cdr3_aa: CASSASPGTYGYTF
cdr3_nt: TGTGCCAGCAGTGCCAGCCCCGGGACCTATGGCTACACCTTC
clone_size: .
cdr3_length: 14
d_call: .
v_call: TRBV27
j_call: TRBJ1-2

cdr3_aa: CASKGTGELFF
cdr3_nt: TGTGCCAGCAAGGGCACCGGGGAGCTGTTTTTT
clone_size: once
cdr3_length: 11
d_call: .
v_call: TRBV25-1
j_call: TRBJ2-2

cdr3_aa: CASSGEANRDGHTF
cdr3_nt: TGTGCCAGCAGTGGTGAAGCAAATAGGGATGGCCACACCTTC
clone_size: .
cdr3_length: 14
d_call: .
v_call: TRBV2
j_call: TRBJ1-2

cdr3_aa: CASGLGEKLFF
cdr3_nt: TGTGCTAGTGGTTTGGGGGAAAAACTGTTTTTT
clone_size: few
cdr3_length: 11
d_call: .
v_call: TRBV12-5
j_call: TRBJ1-4

cdr3_aa: CASSGRDRGEETQYF
cdr3_nt: TGTGCCAGCAGTGGGAGGGACAGGGGAGAAGAGACCCAGTACTTC
clone_size: .
cdr3_length: 15
d_call: TRBD1
v_call: TRBV28
j_call: TRBJ2-5